This T cell receptor (beta chain) appears in the sequencing data of a study of blood T cell repertoires in COVID-19. Germline V gene data show CDR1 as MNHNS and CDR2 as SASEGT. Trimming cost V 3 bases and J 4 bases; bases outside gene matches: 10. This CDR3 has 17 residues. The table came from immunoSEQ multiplex PCR; TCRdb's copy has only in-frame clones and leaves some out. The repertoire holds 250,000 or so clones, with almost 85% as singletons. The receptor was derived from a middle-aged man with acute or convalescent COVID-19. J is TRBJ2-3 and V is TRBV6-1; 10 bases are a match to TRBD1. Specimen: peripheral blood. This chain's CDR3 is CASSDLLPGQGPDTQYF. The CDR3, as DNA: TGTGCCAGCAGTGATCTCCTGCCGGGACAGGGGCCAGATACGCAGTATTTT.